The rows below give T cell receptor beta chains drawn from one sample of a study of OX40 agonist ivuxolimab in advanced cancers. Here immunoSEQ multiplex PCR was the method, and the copy in TCRdb shows in-frame clones only, minus some. This table holds 85,000 to 130,000 clones, approximately 90% found once. The sequencing used CD4+ or CD8+ T cells sorted from blood, collected in a trial of the OX40 agonist ivuxolimab. The origin of the receptors is an adult with an advanced solid tumor such as melanoma, head and neck, liver or kidney cancer. Both conserved end residues are part of each CDR3. D genes are given only for firm matches. The size field is filled for only some rows; it gives once, few, many or a size class.

CASSLNRVVRGEQYF | TGTGCCAGCAGTTTAAATCGTGTAGTCCGTGGCGAGCAGTACTTC | TRBJ2-7 | NA | NA | TRBV27
CASSFAQETQYF | TGTGCCAGCAGCTTTGCCCAAGAGACCCAGTACTTC | TRBJ2-5 | NA | NA | TRBV7-9
CASRSPSSYNEQFF | TGTGCCAGTCGCAGCCCAAGCTCCTACAATGAGCAGTTCTTC | TRBJ2-1 | NA | NA | TRBV7-2
CSVGQGNTEAFF | TGCAGCGTTGGACAGGGTAACACTGAAGCTTTCTTT | TRBJ1-1 | TRBD1 | few | TRBV29-1
CASSQHGTSGYNEQFF | TGTGCCAGCAGCCAGCATGGGACTAGCGGCTACAATGAGCAGTTCTTC | TRBJ2-1 | TRBD2 | NA | TRBV7-9
CASRGTSGRGGWDEQFF | TGTGCCAGCAGGGGGACTAGCGGGAGAGGTGGCTGGGATGAGCAGTTCTTC | TRBJ2-1 | TRBD2 | NA | TRBV28
CASSLRTPPYEQYF | TGTGCCAGCAGCTTACGGACTCCACCCTACGAGCAGTACTTC | TRBJ2-7 | NA | NA | TRBV13
CASSLGGTGQETQYF | TGTGCCAGCAGCTTAGGGGGGACCGGACAAGAGACCCAGTACTTC | TRBJ2-5 | NA | NA | TRBV7-9
CASQRGTSNQPQHF | TGTGCCAGCCAGAGGGGGACTAGCAATCAGCCCCAGCATTTT | TRBJ1-5 | NA | NA | TRBV6-6
CASSFQGMGEQYF | TGTGCCAGCAGCTTTCAGGGAATGGGCGAGCAGTACTTC | TRBJ2-7 | NA | once | TRBV7-2
CASSLGGTHSYEQYF | TGCGCCAGCAGCTTGGGCGGGACACACTCCTACGAGCAGTACTTC | TRBJ2-7 | NA | NA | TRBV5-1
CASSDPRQGNYGYTF | TGTGCCAGCAGCGATCCCCGGCAGGGGAACTATGGCTACACCTTC | TRBJ1-2 | NA | NA | TRBV28
CASSIGGTGGREQYF | TGTGCCAGTAGTATCGGCGGGACAGGGGGGCGCGAGCAGTACTTC | TRBJ2-7 | TRBD1 | NA | TRBV19
CASSLYGREGGRAGEQYF | TGTGCCAGCAGTTTATACGGGAGGGAAGGGGGGAGGGCCGGGGAGCAGTACTTC | TRBJ2-7 | TRBD2 | NA | TRBV28
CASSIGLSGANVLTF | TGTGCCAGTAGTATAGGACTCTCTGGGGCCAACGTCCTGACTTTC | TRBJ2-6 | NA | NA | TRBV19
CACYQGILNYGYTF | TGTGCCTGCTATCAAGGGATCCTAAACTATGGCTACACCTTC | TRBJ1-2 | NA | NA | TRBV28
CASSLEITGELFF | TGCGCCAGCAGCCTTGAAATCACCGGGGAGCTGTTTTTT | TRBJ2-2 | NA | NA | TRBV4-3
CASSYSVLGANVLTF | TGTGCCAGCAGTTACTCTGTTCTGGGGGCCAACGTCCTGACTTTC | TRBJ2-6 | NA | NA | TRBV6-5
CASSEWGPTQGYTF | TGTGCCAGCAGTGAATGGGGCCCGACGCAGGGCTACACCTTC | TRBJ1-2 | NA | NA | TRBV6-1
CASSYSAGQTEAFF | TGTGCCAGCAGTTACTCGGCAGGACAGACTGAAGCTTTCTTT | TRBJ1-1 | NA | NA | TRBV6-5
CASSLAYPGLALKEGETQYF | TGTGCCAGCAGCTTAGCTTACCCGGGACTAGCGTTAAAGGAGGGGGAGACCCAGTACTTC | TRBJ2-5 | TRBD2 | NA | TRBV7-2
CSVERTGTGPDTQYF | TGCAGCGTTGAAAGAACAGGGACGGGCCCAGATACGCAGTATTTT | TRBJ2-3 | NA | NA | TRBV29-1
CASSPQAGGPYEQFF | TGTGCCAGCAGCCCCCAAGCGGGAGGGCCATATGAGCAGTTCTTC | TRBJ2-1 | TRBD2 | once | TRBV7-6
CASSGGQGYYEQYF | TGTGCCAGCAGCGGGGGACAGGGCTACTACGAGCAGTACTTC | TRBJ2-7 | TRBD1 | NA | TRBV5-4
CASSLGTGWETQYF | TGTGCCAGCAGCTTGGGGACAGGGTGGGAGACCCAGTACTTC | TRBJ2-5 | TRBD1 | NA | TRBV7-2
CASSYPGKGQGEQYF | TGTGCCAGCAGTTACCCCGGGAAAGGGCAGGGCGAGCAGTACTTC | TRBJ2-7 | NA | NA | TRBV6-5
CASRGTQYNEQFF | TGTGCCAGCAGAGGGACCCAGTACAATGAGCAGTTCTTC | TRBJ2-1 | NA | NA | TRBV6-5
CATSRDRGSGYGYTF | TGTGCCACCAGCAGAGATCGAGGGAGCGGCTATGGCTACACCTTC | TRBJ1-2 | NA | NA | TRBV15
CATSRDSYWMAVHF | TGTGCCACCAGCAGAGATAGTTATTGGATGGCGGTCCACTTT | TRBJ1-6 | NA | NA | TRBV15
CASSLRTSGIGQYF | TGTGCCAGCAGTTTGCGGACTAGCGGGATCGGGCAGTACTTC | TRBJ2-7 | TRBD2 | NA | TRBV28
CAWRIQGRETQYF | TGTGCCTGGAGGATTCAGGGGAGGGAGACCCAGTACTTC | TRBJ2-5 | NA | NA | TRBV30
CASSFVAAGAGANVLTF | TGTGCCAGCAGTTTCGTAGCAGCGGGAGCTGGGGCCAACGTCCTGACTTTC | TRBJ2-6 | TRBD2 | NA | TRBV28
CASSEESYNEQFF | TGTGCCAGCAGTGAGGAATCCTACAATGAGCAGTTCTTC | TRBJ2-1 | NA | NA | TRBV2
CASSLAGTSGFDEQFF | TGCGCCAGCAGCTTGGCCGGGACTAGCGGGTTCGATGAGCAGTTCTTC | TRBJ2-1 | TRBD2 | NA | TRBV5-1
CASNFPGAEETQYF | TGTGCCAGCAACTTTCCAGGGGCGGAGGAGACCCAGTACTTC | TRBJ2-5 | NA | once | TRBV6-1
CASSLSAGTEAFF | TGTGCCAGCAGCTTATCAGCGGGAACTGAAGCTTTCTTT | TRBJ1-1 | NA | NA | TRBV7-3
CASSIQGTGELFF | TGTGCCAGTAGTATCCAAGGTACCGGGGAGCTGTTTTTT | TRBJ2-2 | NA | once | TRBV19
CASSWGRGNQPQHF | TGTGCCAGCTCTTGGGGGCGAGGCAATCAGCCCCAGCATTTT | TRBJ1-5 | NA | NA | TRBV18
CASSPRTGESSGNTIYF | TGTGCCAGCTCACCACGGACAGGGGAGAGCTCTGGAAACACCATATATTTT | TRBJ1-3 | TRBD1 | NA | TRBV18
CASSQVAGGTEQFF | TGCGCCAGCAGCCAAGTAGCGGGAGGGACTGAGCAGTTCTTC | TRBJ2-1 | TRBD2 | NA | TRBV4-3
CASSLTSGSYEQYF | TGTGCCAGCAGCCTCACTAGCGGGAGTTACGAGCAGTACTTC | TRBJ2-7 | TRBD2 | NA | TRBV7-2
CASSLTGGRGQETQYF | TGCGCCAGCAGCTTGACGGGCGGGAGGGGCCAAGAGACCCAGTACTTC | TRBJ2-5 | TRBD2 | NA | TRBV5-1
CASSGEGVGFF | TGTGCCAGCAGTGGAGAGGGGGTAGGTTTCTTT | TRBJ1-1 | NA | NA | TRBV2
CAFRDQGVGQPQHF | TGTGCCTTCAGAGACCAGGGTGTCGGTCAGCCCCAGCATTTT | TRBJ1-5 | NA | NA | TRBV5-4
CASSIRGEQYF | TGTGCCAGTAGTATTCGGGGCGAGCAGTACTTC | TRBJ2-7 | NA | NA | TRBV19
CATSRATASGSREQYF | TGTGCCACCAGCAGAGCCACGGCTAGCGGGAGTCGGGAGCAGTACTTC | TRBJ2-7 | TRBD2 | NA | TRBV15
CASSRPGLAGDSGANVLTF | TGTGCCAGCTCACGACCGGGACTAGCGGGGGACTCTGGGGCCAACGTCCTGACTTTC | TRBJ2-6 | TRBD2 | NA | TRBV18
CASSLWDSYNEQFF | TGTGCCAGCAGCTTGTGGGACTCCTACAATGAGCAGTTCTTC | TRBJ2-1 | NA | NA | TRBV5-4
CASSLRRSGGTEAFF | TGTGCCAGCAGCTTAAGGAGGTCAGGGGGCACTGAAGCTTTCTTT | TRBJ1-1 | TRBD1 | once | TRBV7-6
CASSFEGQSTGNSPLHF | TGCGCCAGCAGCTTTGAAGGACAGTCAACTGGGAATTCACCCCTCCACTTT | TRBJ1-6 | NA | NA | TRBV5-1
CASSKTSGGVYF | TGTGCCAGCAGTAAGACTAGCGGCGGGGTATATTTT | TRBJ2-3 | TRBD2 | NA | TRBV27
CATRTGGTDTQYF | TGTGCCACCCGGACAGGGGGCACAGATACGCAGTATTTT | TRBJ2-3 | TRBD1 | NA | TRBV19
CASSYSRGSNEQFF | TGTGCCAGCAGTTACTCTCGCGGGAGCAATGAGCAGTTCTTC | TRBJ2-1 | TRBD2 | NA | TRBV6-5
CASSFTSGKTYEQYF | TGTGCCAGCAGCTTCACCAGCGGGAAGACCTACGAGCAGTACTTC | TRBJ2-7 | TRBD2 | NA | TRBV5-4
CASSSDSSGYGYTF | TGTGCCAGCAGTTCGGACTCGTCCGGCTATGGCTACACCTTC | TRBJ1-2 | NA | NA | TRBV6-6
CASSPRVKAGGDEQFF | TGTGCCAGCAGCCCACGGGTTAAAGCGGGAGGGGATGAGCAGTTCTTC | TRBJ2-1 | TRBD2 | NA | TRBV11-2
CARSLALSGIPYEQYF | TGTGCCAGAAGCTTAGCCCTTAGCGGGATACCCTACGAGCAGTACTTC | TRBJ2-7 | NA | NA | TRBV7-5
CASSSSAAVYNEQFF | TGTGCCAGCAGCTCTAGCGCAGCCGTTTACAATGAGCAGTTCTTC | TRBJ2-1 | NA | NA | TRBV7-2
CASSLVGANVLTF | TGCGCCAGCAGCTTGGTTGGGGCCAACGTCCTGACTTTC | TRBJ2-6 | NA | once | TRBV5-1